The 8 T cell receptor beta chains in this list originate from one sample, sequenced in a study of shared clonotypes between healthy human individuals. Naive-designated CD8 cells lacked CD45RO, were positively enriched for CCR7, and omitted terminally differentiated effector memory CD45RA+ cells. TCRdb's copy holds only in-frame clones and misses some; the assay was immunoSEQ multiplex PCR. The table includes over 2,000,000 clones, roughly 93% detected once. Input material: naive CD8+ T cells from PBMCs. The receptors stem from a man in his late teens or twenties in good health. Some clones in this sample may be carry-over from other donors' samples.

The chain combines TRBV6-1 with TRBJ2-1; D unclear. The CDR3 sequence is 10 residues long. Germline CDR1 reads MNHNS; CDR2 reads SASEGT. V was trimmed by 5 bases and J by 6 bases, leaving 2 bases between them. For the CDR3, the DNA is TGTGCCAGCAGTTTCAATGAGCAGTTCTTC. Its translation is CASSFNEQFF.

CDR3 loop: CASSLYRSGNTGELFF. Written as DNA, the CDR3 is TGTGCCAGCAGCTTGTACCGGAGTGGAAACACCGGGGAGCTGTTTTTT. The chain joins TRBV5-5 to TRBJ2-2; D gene unclear. Trimming took off 1 base at V and 2 bases at J, with 12 bases between the two ends. The CDR3 is made up of 16 amino acids. Germline CDR1 and CDR2: SGHKS and YYEKEE (reference sequence).

The chain combines TRBV29-1 with TRBJ2-1; 8 bases are shared with TRBD2. The CDR3 has 14 residues. Germline values: CDR1 SQVTM, CDR2 ANQGSEA. After removal of 4 bases from V and 8 bases from J, the junction contained 10 bases not matched to a gene. The CDR3 loop reads CSVVTREGRDEQFF. The CDR3 coding sequence is TGCAGCGTTGTTACACGGGAGGGCAGGGATGAGCAGTTCTTC.

With respect to this clone: This sample also contains other DNA sequences that code for the same CDR3. The V gene is TRBV6-6, the J gene TRBJ1-2; possible D gene TRBD1, 6 bases. Germline V gene lookup returns CDR1 MNHNY and CDR2 SVGAGI (reference sequence). The CDR3 length is 12 residues. Deletions cut 0 bases from V and 8 bases from J, with 7 bases between. CDR3 sequence (DNA): TGTGCCAGCAGTTACTCCGGGGGCGGCTACACCTTC. Its protein product is CASSYSGGGYTF.

Points on this clone: The junction does not match germline at one end; this may be a read error. The genes are TRBV5-6 and TRBJ1-5, with a possible D match to TRBD1 (5 bases). From germline, CDR1 is SGHDT and CDR2 YYEEEE. The CDR3 contains 13 residues. The CDR3 region has the DNA TGTGCCGGCAGCTTGGGGGACAATCAGCCCCAGCATTTT. Its protein is CAGSLGDNQPQHF.

The rearrangement joins TRBV28 to TRBJ2-4, with D perhaps matching TRBD2 (6 bases). The CDR3 loop spans 14 amino acids. Trimming shortened V by 7 bases and J by 5 bases, and 15 bases separated the two germline ends. Germline CDR1 reads MDHEN; CDR2 reads SYDVKM. Here the CDR3 DNA reads TGTGCCAGCAACCTCGGGGGAACCCAAAACATTCAGTACTTC. It codes for CASNLGGTQNIQYF.

The rearrangement links TRBV15 to TRBJ1-2, with 11 bases aligning to TRBD1. The germline V gene has CDR1 LNHNV and CDR2 YYDKDF (reference sequence). The CDR3 spans 15 residues. J gave up 8 bases and V 7 bases, and 12 bases lay outside the gene matches. CDR3 amino acids: CATNDPGQGAEGYTF. CDR3 nucleotides: TGTGCCACCAACGATCCAGGACAGGGGGCAGAAGGCTACACCTTC.

The chain carries TRBV9 and TRBJ1-2, with D unclear. This CDR3 has 16 residues. Germline V lookup: CDR1 SGDLS, CDR2 YYNGEE. V lost 0 bases and J 3 bases, leaving 15 bases between the germline ends. The CDR3, as DNA: TGTGCCAGCAGCGTAGATTTTGTGGGGTCCCACTATGGCTACACCTTC. This translates into CASSVDFVGSHYGYTF.